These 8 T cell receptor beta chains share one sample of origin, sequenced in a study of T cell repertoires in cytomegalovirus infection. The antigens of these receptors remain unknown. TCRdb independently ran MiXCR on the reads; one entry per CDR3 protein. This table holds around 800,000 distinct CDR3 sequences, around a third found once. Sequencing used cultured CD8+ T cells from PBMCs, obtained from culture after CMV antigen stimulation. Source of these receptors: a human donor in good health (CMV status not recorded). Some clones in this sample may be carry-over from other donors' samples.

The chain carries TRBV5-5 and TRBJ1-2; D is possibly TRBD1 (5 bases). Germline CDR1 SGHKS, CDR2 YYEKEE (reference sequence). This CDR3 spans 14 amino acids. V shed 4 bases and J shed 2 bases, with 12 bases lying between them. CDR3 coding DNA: TGTGCCAGCAGCCAAATCGGGGACAACTATGGCTACACCTTC. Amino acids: CASSQIGDNYGYTF.

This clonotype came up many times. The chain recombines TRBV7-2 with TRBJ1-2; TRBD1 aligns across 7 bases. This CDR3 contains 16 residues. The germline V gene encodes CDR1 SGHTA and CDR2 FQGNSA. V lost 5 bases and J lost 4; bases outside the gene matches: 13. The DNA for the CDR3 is TGTGCCAGCAGCCTCTGGGACAGTGAGCTGGGCTATGGCTACACCTTC. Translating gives CASSLWDSELGYGYTF. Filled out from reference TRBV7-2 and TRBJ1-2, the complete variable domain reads GAGVSQSPSNKVTEKGKDVELRCDPISGHTALYWYRQSLGQGLEFLIYFQGNSAPDKSGLPSDRFSAERTGGSVSTLTIQRTQQEDSAVYLCASSLWDSELGYGYTFGSGTRLTVV.

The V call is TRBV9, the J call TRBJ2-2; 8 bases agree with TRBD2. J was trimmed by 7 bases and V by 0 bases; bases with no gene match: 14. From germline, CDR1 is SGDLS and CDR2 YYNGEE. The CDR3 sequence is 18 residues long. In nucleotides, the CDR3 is TGTGCCAGCAGCGTAGTCCCCACGCGGGGGGCCGGTTTCGGGGAGCTGTTTTTT. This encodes CASSVVPTRGAGFGELFF.

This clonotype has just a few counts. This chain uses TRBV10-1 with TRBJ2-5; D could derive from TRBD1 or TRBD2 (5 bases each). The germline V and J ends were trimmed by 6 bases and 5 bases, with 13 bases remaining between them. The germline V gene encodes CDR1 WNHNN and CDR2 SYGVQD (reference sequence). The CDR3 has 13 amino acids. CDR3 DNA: TGCGCCAGCAGAGAGGGACCGATGGAGACCCAGTACTTC. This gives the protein CASREGPMETQYF.

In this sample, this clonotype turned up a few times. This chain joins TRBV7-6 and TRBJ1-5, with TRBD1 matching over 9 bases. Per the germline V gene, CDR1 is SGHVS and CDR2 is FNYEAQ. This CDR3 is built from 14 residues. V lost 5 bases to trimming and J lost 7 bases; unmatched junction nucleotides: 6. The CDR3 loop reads CASSQGQGRQPQHF. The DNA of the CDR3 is TGTGCCAGCAGCCAGGGACAGGGAAGGCAGCCCCAGCATTTT.

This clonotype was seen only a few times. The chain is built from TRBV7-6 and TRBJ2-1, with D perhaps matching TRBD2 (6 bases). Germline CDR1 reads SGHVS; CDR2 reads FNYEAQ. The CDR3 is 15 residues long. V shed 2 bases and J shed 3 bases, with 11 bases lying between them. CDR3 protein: CASSLTAGYYNEQFF. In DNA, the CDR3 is TGTGCCAGCAGCTTAACAGCGGGCTACTACAATGAGCAGTTCTTC.

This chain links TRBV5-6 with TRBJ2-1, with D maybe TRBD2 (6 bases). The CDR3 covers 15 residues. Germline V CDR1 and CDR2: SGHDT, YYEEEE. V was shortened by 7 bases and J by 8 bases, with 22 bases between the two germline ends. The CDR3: CASGHRDWLQYEQFF. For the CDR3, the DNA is TGTGCCAGCGGACACCGGGACTGGTTACAATATGAGCAGTTCTTC.

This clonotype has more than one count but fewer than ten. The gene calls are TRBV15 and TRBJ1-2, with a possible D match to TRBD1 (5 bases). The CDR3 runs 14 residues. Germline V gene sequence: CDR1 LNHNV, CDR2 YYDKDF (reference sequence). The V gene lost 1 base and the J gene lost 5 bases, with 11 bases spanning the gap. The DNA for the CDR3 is TGTGCCACCAGCAGAGGCCAGGGTACTTATGGCTACACCTTC. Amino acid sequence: CATSRGQGTYGYTF.